The sequence of this T cell receptor beta chain was determined in a study of T cell responses to AZD1222 COVID-19 vaccine. Broader study findings: It should be noted that donors were predominantly white British and more often female, and clonal diversity was possibly underestimated. Spike-wide vaccine-associated CD4 TCRs dominated at 160-218 and 743-854.

The assay was immunoSEQ multiplex PCR, and TCRdb's table has in-frame clones only and misses some. Of about 54,000 clones listed, 89% are singletons. CDR3 length: 15 residues. Trimming took off 3 bases at V and 0 bases at J, with 10 bases between the two ends. CDR1 SEHNR and CDR2 FQNEAQ come from the germline V gene (reference sequence). A word on this clone: The target antigen is unknown.

The chain links TRBV7-9 to TRBJ2-3, with a tentative D call TRBD2 (6 bases). Material: peripheral blood, obtained 28 days after the second AZD1222 dose. This clonotype was sampled from an adult who received the AZD1222 COVID-19 vaccine. DNA of the CDR3: TGTGCCAGCAGCTTCGGAGGGACTAGCACAGATACGCAGTATTTT. Translation gives CASSFGGTSTDTQYF.